This T cell receptor beta chain was sequenced for a study of CD8 T cells in Susac syndrome. General study results and limits: As the study acknowledged, the number of individuals who were part of its TCR sequencing and HLA analysis was relatively small.

Germline V gene data show CDR1 as DFQATT and CDR2 as SNEGSKA (reference sequence). Trimming shortened V by 7 bases and J by 4 bases, and 20 bases separated the two germline ends. This CDR3 region has 15 residues. To note about this clonotype: Its target is unknown.

FACS enriched CD8+ TEMRA cells, while bulk CD8+ and CD4+ were negatively isolated. An amount of RNA that ranged from 0.5 to 1 ug was reverse transcribed with random hexamers. Amplification of the TCR beta CDR3 was carried out by immunoSEQ multiplex PCR, which spanned a total of 54 Vbeta and 13 Jbeta segments. One entry per CDR3 protein, called by TCRdb with MiXCR from the immunoSEQ multiplex PCR reads. The data show around 80,000 distinct CDR3 sequences, with roughly 95% seen just once and about 0.5% held by the top ten. Sequenced: CD8+ T cells from PBMCs. This chain joins TRBV20-1 and TRBJ2-4; D is unclear. The TCR originated in a human donor with Susac syndrome. CDR3 coding DNA: TGCAGTGTGGTCTCGCTGCTCCAGGAGAAAAACATTCAGTACTTC. Protein: CSVVSLLQEKNIQYF.